This TCR beta chain comes out of a study of T cell responses to AZD1222 COVID-19 vaccine. Study information: Samples with a second dose at about 4 or about 12 weeks were pooled together.

Only in-frame clones appear in the TCRdb table, and some are missing; sequencing was by immunoSEQ multiplex PCR. The table includes 130,000 to 150,000 clones, about nine tenths detected once. The CDR3 runs to 14 residues. From germline, CDR1 is LNHNV and CDR2 YYDKDF (reference sequence). The V gene lost 5 bases and the J gene lost 8 bases, with 16 bases spanning the gap. The receptor was isolated from an adult in good health. This chain joins TRBV15 and TRBJ2-1; tentatively, D is TRBD1 (5 bases). The material sequenced was peripheral blood, taken on day 0 of AZD1222 vaccination. CDR3 nucleotide sequence: TGTGCCACCAGCGGCGACGGTCAGGGTGATGAGCAGTTCTTC. Amino acids: CATSGDGQGDEQFF.